The 3 T cell receptor beta chains listed next were all sequenced from one sample in a study of cytomegalovirus exposure and HLA in healthy donors. The PCR contained 60 Vbeta and 13 Jbeta primers. Profiling relied on immunoSEQ multiplex PCR, and the TCRdb table lists in-frame clones only, not all of them. The listing records around 140,000 clones. The material sequenced was PBMCs. The receptors derive from a male donor in good health and CMV-seronegative.

The chain has TRBV7-9 and TRBJ1-2, with D unclear. From germline, CDR1 is SEHNR and CDR2 FQNEAQ (reference sequence). The length of the CDR3 is 12 residues. The germline V and J ends were trimmed by 1 base and 7 bases, with 7 bases remaining between them. The CDR3 sequence is CASSLERVGYTF. CDR3 sequence (DNA): TGTGCCAGCAGCTTAGAGAGGGTTGGCTACACCTTC.

With regard to this clone: One junction end does not reproduce the germline sequence, and a read error may be involved. The chain is built from TRBV6-5 and TRBJ2-2; D is possibly TRBD2 (6 bases). CDR3 length equals 11 residues. The germline gives CDR1 MNHEY, CDR2 SVGAGI. CDR3 residues: CASILLGGLFF. CDR3 sequence (DNA): TGTGCCAGCATACTCCTGGGGGGGCTGTTTTTT.

The chain uses TRBV6-6 and TRBJ2-7; D is unresolved. Trimming pared 0 bases from V and 2 bases from J, leaving 8 bases between. The CDR3 is 14 amino acids. Germline loops: CDR1 MNHNY, CDR2 SVGAGI (reference sequence). Here the CDR3 DNA reads TGTGCCAGCAGTTACTCAGGCGGTACCTACGAGCAGTACTTC. Encoded protein: CASSYSGGTYEQYF.